This entry features one T cell receptor beta chain sequence. These data come from a study of blood T cell repertoires in COVID-19. Study background: Samples came from the United States, Italy and Spain, spanning acute and convalescent COVID-19. Nucleic acid was either cDNA or gDNA, and it came from T cells, B-cell-depleted T cells, or PBMCs.

This CDR3 comprises 15 residues. With 4 bases clipped from V and 5 bases from J, the junction kept 7 bases outside the gene matches. Germline loops: CDR1 KGHSH, CDR2 LQKENI. In the original processing: Amplifying reference gene primers gave estimates of nucleated cell counts. Some clones are missing from TCRdb's copy, which holds only in-frame ones; the method was immunoSEQ multiplex PCR. That table furnishes V, J and clone size, whereas the DNA furnished D and trimming. The sample shows over 200,000 clones, around 83% of them seen only once. The receptor was derived from a man aged 35 to 55 who had recovered from COVID-19. This chain connects TRBV18 to TRBJ2-5; 10 nucleotides line up with TRBD2. Input material: peripheral blood. CDR3 coding DNA: TGTGCCAGCTCACGGGAGCGGGGGGGCCCGGAGACCCAGTACTTC. This translates into CASSRERGGPETQYF.